Below, one T cell receptor (beta chain) is given with its context. Only in-frame clones appear in the TCRdb table, and some are missing; sequencing was by immunoSEQ multiplex PCR. The repertoire includes about 380,000 clones, around 95% of them detected once, and roughly 0.02% sits in the top ten. CDR1 LGHNA and CDR2 YSLEER come from the germline V gene. The CDR3 consists of 16 residues. Trimming stripped 0 bases from V and 4 bases from J, with 15 bases between. The data are from a study of shared T cell receptors in the human thymus. The chain links TRBV4-3 to TRBJ1-2; weak D call: TRBD1 (5 bases). The source material was thymocytes. This TCR was sampled from a human donor. The CDR3, as DNA: TGCGCCAGCAGCCAAGACTGGACGGACCAGGGCTATGGCTACACCTTC. Translating gives CASSQDWTDQGYGYTF.